This T cell receptor (beta chain) is from a study of T cell responses to AZD1222 COVID-19 vaccine. Notes on the study in general: No repertoire was sampled before or during the peak T cell response, only after it. Most donors were white British and more were female, and clonal diversity was possibly underestimated.

Turning to this clone: Its cognate antigen is unknown.

The protocol was immunoSEQ multiplex PCR, while the TCRdb copy is restricted to in-frame clones and leaves out a portion. The table has approximately 150,000 clones, approximately 95% seen once. CDR1 and CDR2 (germline): PRHDT, FYEKMQ (reference sequence). J gave up 0 bases and V 3 bases, and 3 bases lay outside the gene matches. The CDR3 is 15 residues long. This chain uses TRBV13 with TRBJ2-3; 7 nucleotides agree with TRBD2. The sequence came from an adult in good health. The sequences come from peripheral blood, collected on day 0 of MenACWY control vaccination. The chain's CDR3 is CASSLMGGSTDTQYF. The CDR3 bases are TGTGCCAGCAGCTTGATGGGGGGGAGCACAGATACGCAGTATTTT.